The sequence of this TCR beta chain was determined in a study of T-cell reconstitution after alpha-beta-depleted transplantation in children. Germline V gene data show CDR1 as DFQATT and CDR2 as SNEGSKA (reference sequence). V shed 3 bases, J shed 5 bases, and the junction held 11 bases outside the gene matches. This CDR3 spans 16 amino acids. This clonotype was seen a handful of times. The TCRbeta library was prepared with unique molecular identifiers. One entry per CDR3 protein results from TCRdb running MiXCR on the PCR reads. Of some 550,000 distinct CDR3 sequences listed, about 23% were seen once; the top ten hold 12% to 15%.

The chain combines TRBV20-1 with TRBJ1-4; TRBD1 matches 8 bases. The source material was PBMCs, mostly from graft donor cells, sampled 360 days after TCRalphabeta/CD19-depleted stem cell transplant. The source of this sequence is a boy under two years old who had a stem cell transplant for acute myeloid leukemia, so the T cells may come from the graft donor. The CDR3 region has the DNA TGCAGTGCTAGCCCTCCCGGACAGGGAAGGAATGAAAAACTGTTTTTT. Protein product: CSASPPGQGRNEKLFF.